One and the same sample provided the 28 T cell receptor beta chains below, sequenced in a study of blood T cell repertoires in COVID-19 (dated by TCRdb to between 2020 and 2021). The method behind the library was the immunoSEQ multiplex PCR assay. Not all clones reach the TCRdb copy of this immuneACCESS table, which keeps in-frame sequences only. Checked studies attribute under half of the gap to unresolved V genes and leave the rest unexplained. This sample has about 240,000 clones in its table, and 88% of those were observed once. The ten largest make up 0.99% of the sample. The sequenced material came from peripheral blood. The source is a woman aged 40 to 49 who had recovered from COVID-19.

The chain couples TRBV7-6 to TRBJ1-1; D call uncertain. The CDR3 runs 11 residues. V dropped 5 bases and J dropped 5 bases, with 6 bases sitting between them. Germline V gives CDR1 SGHVS, CDR2 FNYEAQ. The CDR3 DNA is TGTGCCAGCAGCCCACAAACTGAAGCTTTCTTT. It is translated as CASSPQTEAFF.

The chain recombines TRBV19 with TRBJ2-1; a possible D gene is TRBD2 (6 bases). CDR3 length: 15 amino acids. With 7 bases removed from V and 0 bases from J, the gap between germline ends came to 13 bases. Germline values: CDR1 LNHDA, CDR2 SQIVND (reference sequence). In DNA form, the CDR3 reads TGTGCCAGTACCACGGGAGACCTCTCCTACAATGAGCAGTTCTTC. Protein sequence: CASTTGDLSYNEQFF.

V is TRBV27 and J is TRBJ1-2; D is uncertain. V lost 1 base and J lost 1, with 7 bases in between. The CDR3 length is 14 residues. Looked up from germline, CDR1 is MNHEY and CDR2 is SMNVEV (reference sequence). CDR3 coding DNA: TGTGCCAGCAGTTTATGGGCGGGTAACTATGGCTACACCTTC. Encoded protein: CASSLWAGNYGYTF.

The chain uses TRBV5-8 and TRBJ2-3; TRBD1 might be the D (6 bases). Germline lookup yields CDR1 SGHTS and CDR2 YDEGEE. This CDR3 region has 14 residues. Trimming removed 5 bases from V and 1 base from J, with 11 bases in between. The CDR3 DNA reads as TGTGCCAGCAGAAACAGGGTAGGCACAGATACGCAGTATTTT. Its protein is CASRNRVGTDTQYF.

This chain connects TRBV29-1 to TRBJ1-6, with TRBD1 identical over 7 bases. In germline, CDR1 is SQVTM, CDR2 ANQGSEA. The junction had 8 bases not matched to a gene; V was cut back by 7 bases and J by 5 bases. The CDR3 runs to 14 residues. The DNA for the CDR3 is TGCAGCGCCAAGGAAGGGACAGATAATTCACCCCTCCACTTT. Protein sequence: CSAKEGTDNSPLHF. Complete variable domain (other parts from reference TRBV29-1 and TRBJ1-6): SAVISQKPSRDICQRGTSLTIQCQVDSQVTMMFWYRQQPGQSLTLIATANQGSEATYESGFVIDKFPISRPNLTFSTLTVSNMSPEDSSIYLCSAKEGTDNSPLHFGNGTRLTVT.

The rearrangement uses TRBV4-3 and TRBJ2-1, with 7 bases fitting TRBD2. The CDR3 spans 17 residues. The V gene's germline CDR1 is LGHNA and CDR2 YSLEER. The ends lost 0 bases at V and 4 bases at J; junction bases unmatched: 9. The CDR3 loop is CASSQDLGSGPYNEQFF. The CDR3 bases are TGCGCCAGCAGCCAAGATCTGGGTAGCGGGCCGTACAATGAGCAGTTCTTC.

The CDR3 spells CASSQEEGRGSYEQYF. In nucleotides, the CDR3 is TGCGCCAGCAGCCAAGAGGAGGGGAGGGGCTCCTACGAGCAGTACTTC. The chain uses TRBV4-1 and TRBJ2-7, with 7 nucleotides matching TRBD2. Germline V CDR1 and CDR2: MGHRA, YSYEKL. This CDR3 is built from 16 residues. The ends lost 0 bases at V and 0 bases at J; junction bases unmatched: 5.

In its sample, this clone was seen once. The chain links TRBV6-1 to TRBJ2-4, with a tentative D call TRBD1 (6 bases). The CDR3 consists of 13 residues. CDR1 is MNHNS, CDR2 SASEGT, per germline. With 2 bases removed from V and 15 bases from J, the gap between germline ends came to 17 bases. CDR3 nucleotide sequence: TGTGCCAGCAGTGAACGAACAGGGAATAGTCGGTACTTC. Its protein product is CASSERTGNSRYF.

The sample holds one count of this clone. This rearrangement joins TRBV6-2 or TRBV6-3 to TRBJ1-3; D is possibly TRBD1 (6 bases). Trimming stripped 1 base from V and 0 bases from J, with 10 bases between. The germline CDR1 and CDR2 sequences are MNHEY and SVGEGT. The CDR3 covers 16 residues. Here the CDR3 DNA reads TGTGCCAGCAGTTACTTCCGGACAGACTCTGGAAACACCATATATTTT. Translating it yields CASSYFRTDSGNTIYF.

The chain joins TRBV19 to TRBJ1-5, with D perhaps TRBD1 (5 bases). Deletions cut 10 bases from V and 7 bases from J, with 17 bases between. Germline CDR1 LNHDA, CDR2 SQIVND (reference sequence). The CDR3 has 13 residues. The CDR3 loop reads CATGGGIFQPQHF. For the CDR3, the DNA is TGTGCCACCGGGGGAGGGATCTTCCAGCCCCAGCATTTT.

DNA of the CDR3: TGTGCCAGCAGTTACGGTGGCGGCCTCTACGAGCAGTACGTC. It specifies CASSYGGGLYEQYV. The chain carries TRBV6-6 and TRBJ2-7; D is uncertain. Germline loops: CDR1 MNHNY, CDR2 SVGAGI (reference sequence). Trimming left V 2 bases short and J 3 bases short, with 11 bases between. CDR3 length equals 14 residues.

The chain uses TRBV11-3 and TRBJ2-3; D possibly corresponds to TRBD2 (6 bases). V was cut by 1 base and J by 2 bases, with 10 bases left in between. In germline, CDR1 is SGHNT, CDR2 YENEEA. The CDR3 runs to 15 residues. CDR3 sequence (DNA): TGTGCCAGCAGCTTAGGTGGCGGGATCACAGATACGCAGTATTTT. Translating it yields CASSLGGGITDTQYF.

This clone was counted once. J is TRBJ2-7 and V is TRBV27, with D possibly matching TRBD2 (6 bases). V lost 6 bases and J lost 2, with 11 bases in between. Germline V gene lookup returns CDR1 MNHEY and CDR2 SMNVEV (reference sequence). The CDR3 runs 13 residues. The CDR3: CASSPGGTYEQYV. CDR3 in DNA: TGTGCCAGCAGCCCCGGGGGAACCTACGAGCAGTACGTC.

The chain is built from TRBV24-1 and TRBJ2-7; D may be TRBD2 (6 bases). The CDR3 sequence is 12 residues long. Trimming stripped 11 bases from V and 5 bases from J, with 15 bases between. Germline V gene sequence: CDR1 KGHDR, CDR2 SFDVKD. CDR3 in DNA: TGTGCCAGCAGCCGGGGGAGCAACGAGCAGTACTTC. Protein: CASSRGSNEQYF.

This clone was seen only once. The chain combines TRBV7-3 with TRBJ2-5; D is possibly TRBD2 (6 bases). Trimming cost V 5 bases and J 5 bases, with 18 bases left between them. Germline loops: CDR1 SGHTA, CDR2 FQGTGA. This CDR3 is 15 amino acids long. The CDR3 loop is CASSPAGGGSETQYF. Here the CDR3 DNA reads TGTGCCAGCAGCCCGGCTGGGGGAGGTTCGGAGACCCAGTACTTC.

CDR3 loop: CASSLVAGGRGETQYF. CDR3 nucleotides: TGCGCCAGCAGCTTGGTTGCAGGGGGTCGTGGGGAGACCCAGTACTTC. The chain uses TRBV5-1 and TRBJ2-5; 7 bases are a match to TRBD1. In germline, CDR1 is SGHRS, CDR2 YFSETQ. CDR3 length: 16 residues. V gave up 0 bases and J gave up 5 bases; unmatched junction bases: 10.

This clone was found once. The chain has TRBV13 and TRBJ1-1; possibly TRBD1 for D (6 bases). Trimming removed 5 bases at V and 8 bases at J, with 18 bases between. This CDR3 is built from 14 residues. Germline CDR1 reads PRHDT; CDR2 reads FYEKMQ (reference sequence). DNA for the CDR3: TGTGCCAGCAGCCCCCGGACCGCCAGGGGCGAAGCTTTCTTT. Its protein is CASSPRTARGEAFF.

The rearrangement uses TRBV10-3 and TRBJ1-2, with D perhaps TRBD1 (6 bases). Trimming removed 4 bases from V and 8 bases from J, with 17 bases in between. The CDR3 has 14 amino acids. Germline V gives CDR1 ENHRY, CDR2 SYGVKD. The DNA for the CDR3 is TGTGCCATCAGTGCCGAGGGGGACGTGCGGGGCTACACCTTC. Translated, it gives CAISAEGDVRGYTF.

The rearrangement links TRBV6-5 to TRBJ2-2; maybe TRBD2 (6 bases). This CDR3 contains 16 residues. Germline-derived CDR1 and CDR2 are MNHEY and SVGAGI. Trimming left V 0 bases short and J 4 bases short, with 12 bases between. The CDR3 is CASSYSGGPTTGELFF. CDR3 bases: TGTGCCAGCAGTTACTCGGGGGGACCAACCACCGGGGAGCTGTTTTTT.

V and J are TRBV15 and TRBJ1-2; 10 nucleotides align to TRBD1. Trimming took 5 bases from V and 0 from J; bases not matched to a gene: 3. This CDR3 region has 15 residues. The germline V gene has CDR1 LNHNV and CDR2 YYDKDF (reference sequence). The CDR3 reads CATSEGTGANYGYTF. The CDR3 DNA is TGTGCCACCAGCGAGGGGACAGGGGCTAACTATGGCTACACCTTC.

This clone was detected only once. This chain links TRBV6-6 with TRBJ1-1; 8 bases align to TRBD1. Trimming cost V 7 bases and J 5 bases; bases outside gene matches: 15. The CDR3 sequence is 16 residues long. Germline V gene data show CDR1 as MNHNY and CDR2 as SVGAGI (reference sequence). CDR3 DNA sequence: TGTGCCAGCAACCCCTTCGCAAGGACAGGGTGGACTGAAGCTTTCTTT. This gives the protein CASNPFARTGWTEAFF.

This chain joins TRBV9 and TRBJ2-7, with D possibly being TRBD1 (6 bases). The ends were cut back, 1 base at V and 1 base at J, with 12 bases in the middle. CDR3 length: 15 residues. Germline V lookup: CDR1 SGDLS, CDR2 YYNGEE. The CDR3 region has the DNA TGTGCCAGCAGCGTAAGCCCTACAGGGTCCTACGAGCAGTACTTC. Translated: CASSVSPTGSYEQYF.

The chain couples TRBV7-3 to TRBJ2-1; 8 bases map to TRBD2. Per the germline V gene, CDR1 is SGHTA and CDR2 is FQGTGA. The CDR3 sequence is 16 residues long. Germline trimming cut 5 bases from V and 6 bases from J; bases unmatched to any gene: 12. The CDR3 region has the DNA TGTGCCAGCAGCCCCTATGGGACTAGGAGGCCCAATGAGCAGTTCTTC. It is translated as CASSPYGTRRPNEQFF.

This clone was picked up a small number of times. The rearrangement links TRBV6-2 or TRBV6-3 to TRBJ2-1; 10 bases line up with TRBD2. J lost 1 base, V lost 7 bases, and 10 bases had no gene match. CDR3 length: 17 residues. Germline-derived CDR1 and CDR2 are MNHEY and SVGEGT. CDR3 nucleotide sequence: TGTGCCAGCACCCCCCTGGGTAGCGGGAGGTCCTACAATGAGCAGTTCTTC. Protein product: CASTPLGSGRSYNEQFF.

This chain uses TRBV30 with TRBJ1-5, with 8 bases lining up with TRBD1. Germline-derived CDR1 and CDR2 are GTSNPN and SVGIG (reference sequence). The CDR3 length is 14 residues. Unmatched junction bases numbered 8, after V lost 4 bases and J lost 6 bases. The CDR3 is CAWTRYRGTQPQHF. The CDR3 nucleotides are TGTGCCTGGACCCGATACAGGGGGACTCAGCCCCAGCATTTT.

The CDR3 DNA reads TGCGCCAGCAGCCCTACAGGGGGCCTGGGGCCCCTCCACTTT. Amino acids: CASSPTGGLGPLHF. The chain is built from TRBV4-1 and TRBJ1-6; 9 bases map to TRBD1. Germline V gives CDR1 MGHRA, CDR2 YSYEKL. The V segment lost 4 bases and the J segment 13 bases; nucleotides outside the gene matches: 8. The CDR3 length is 14 residues.

The chain links TRBV7-3 to TRBJ2-5; D remains unclear. The germline CDR1 and CDR2 sequences are SGHTA and FQGTGA. The CDR3 spans 13 residues. V gave up 5 bases and J gave up 5 bases, with 12 bases separating them. The CDR3 here is CASSPQAWETQYF. CDR3 nucleotides: TGTGCCAGCAGCCCCCAAGCCTGGGAGACCCAGTACTTC.

This rearrangement joins TRBV6-4 to TRBJ1-6, with D possibly TRBD1 on 6 matching bases. The germline V and J ends were trimmed by 10 bases and 7 bases, with 14 bases remaining between them. Germline CDR1 and CDR2: MRHNA and SNTAGT. CDR3 length: 13 amino acids. Here the CDR3 DNA reads TGTGCCACCCGAAGGGGGGGGAATTCACCCCTCCACTTT. Encoded protein: CATRRGGNSPLHF.